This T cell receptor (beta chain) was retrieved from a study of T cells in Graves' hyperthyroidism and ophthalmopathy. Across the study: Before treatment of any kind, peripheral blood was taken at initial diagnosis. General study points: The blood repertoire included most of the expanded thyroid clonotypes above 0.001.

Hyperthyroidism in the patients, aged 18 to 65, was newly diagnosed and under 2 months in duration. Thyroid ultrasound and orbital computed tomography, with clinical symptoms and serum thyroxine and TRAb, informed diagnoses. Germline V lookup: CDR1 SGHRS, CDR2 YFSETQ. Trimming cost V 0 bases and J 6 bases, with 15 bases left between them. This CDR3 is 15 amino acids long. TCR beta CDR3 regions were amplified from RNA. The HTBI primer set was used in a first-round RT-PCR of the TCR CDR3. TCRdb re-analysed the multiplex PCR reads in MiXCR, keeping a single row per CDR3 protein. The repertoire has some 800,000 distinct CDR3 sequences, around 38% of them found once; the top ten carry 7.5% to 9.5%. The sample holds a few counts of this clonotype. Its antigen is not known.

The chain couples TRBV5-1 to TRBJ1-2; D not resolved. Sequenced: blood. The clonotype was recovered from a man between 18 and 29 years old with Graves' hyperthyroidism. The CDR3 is CASSLVGPTQDGYTF. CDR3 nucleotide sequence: TGCGCCAGCAGCTTGGTAGGCCCGACCCAGGATGGCTACACCTTC.